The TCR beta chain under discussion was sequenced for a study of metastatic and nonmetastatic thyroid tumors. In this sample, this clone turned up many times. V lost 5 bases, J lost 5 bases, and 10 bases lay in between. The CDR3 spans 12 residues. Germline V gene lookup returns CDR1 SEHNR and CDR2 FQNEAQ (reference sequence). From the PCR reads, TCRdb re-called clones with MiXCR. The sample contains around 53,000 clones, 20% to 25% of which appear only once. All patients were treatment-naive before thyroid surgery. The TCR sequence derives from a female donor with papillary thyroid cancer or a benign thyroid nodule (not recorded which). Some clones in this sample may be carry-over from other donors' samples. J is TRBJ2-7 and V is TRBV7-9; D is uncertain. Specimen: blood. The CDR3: CASSQSSHEQYF. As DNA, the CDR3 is TGTGCCAGCAGCCAGAGTTCCCACGAGCAGTACTTC. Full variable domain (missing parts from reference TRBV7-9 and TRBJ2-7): DTGVSQNPRHKITKRGQNVTFRCDPISEHNRLYWYRQTLGQGPEFLTYFQNEAQLEKSRLLSDRFSAERPKGSFSTLEIQRTEQGDSAMYLCASSQSSHEQYFGPGTRLTVT.